This TCR beta chain is drawn from a study of T cells after yellow fever vaccination. One entry per CDR3 protein results from TCRdb running MiXCR on the 5' RACE reads. The sample holds under 300,000 distinct CDR3 sequences, about 7.1% seen once. This clonotype was recorded a few times. Trimming cost V 6 bases and J 8 bases, with 15 bases left between them. CDR3 length: 13 residues. CDR1 and CDR2 from the germline V gene are MNHEY and SVGAGI. This receptor was identified in a man under 40 who received the YFV17D yellow fever vaccine. The chain joins TRBV6-5 to TRBJ2-3; D tentatively fits TRBD1 or TRBD2 (5 bases each). Specimen: CD4+ T cells sorted from PBMCs, collected 15 days after the yellow fever booster vaccination. The CDR3 DNA follows: TGTGCCAGCAGATTAGGGGTGGCGGGTACGCAGTATTTT. This gives the protein CASRLGVAGTQYF.